These 18 T cell receptor beta chains were sequenced from one sample in a study of T cell responses to AZD1222 COVID-19 vaccine. Some clones are missing from TCRdb's copy, which holds only in-frame ones; the method was immunoSEQ multiplex PCR. The sample yields tens of thousands of clones, about 85% seen once. The sequences come from peripheral blood, collected on day 0 of AZD1222 vaccination. Receptor source: an adult in good health.

As to this clone: At one of its ends the junction is not consistent with the germline gene, which may arise from a read error. The chain uses TRBV2 and TRBJ2-7; D possibly corresponds to TRBD1 (6 bases). CDR1 and CDR2 (germline): SNHLY, FYNNEI. This CDR3 is 12 amino acids long. CDR3 sequence (DNA): TGTGCCAGCAGTTCCTTAGGGACAACACCGAGCTTC. Protein: CASSSLGTTPSF.

The chain employs TRBV7-9 and TRBJ1-1, with D possibly TRBD1 on 5 matching bases. Trimming removed 3 bases at V and 2 bases at J, with 13 bases between. Germline lookup yields CDR1 SEHNR and CDR2 FQNEAQ (reference sequence). CDR3 length: 15 amino acids. CDR3 sequence reads: CASSLSGTANTEAFF. CDR3 nucleotide sequence: TGTGCCAGCAGCTTGAGCGGGACGGCTAACACTGAAGCTTTCTTT.

The DNA for the CDR3 is TGTGCCAGCTCACCAGGAGTTGAAGCTTTCTTT. This translates into CASSPGVEAFF. J is TRBJ1-1 and V is TRBV18; the D is unclear. Trimming pared 2 bases from V and 7 bases from J, leaving 5 bases between. The CDR3 spans 11 residues. Germline-derived CDR1 and CDR2 are KGHSH and LQKENI.

In this sample, this clone turned up many times. The chain joins TRBV11-3 to TRBJ2-1; TRBD2 matches 10 bases. Germline values: CDR1 SGHNT, CDR2 YENEEA. This CDR3 contains 15 residues. With 9 bases clipped from V and 3 bases from J, the junction kept 8 bases outside the gene matches. DNA for the CDR3: TGTGCCAGTTCGCTAGCGGGGGAGGTCTACAATGAGCAGTTCTTC. Residues: CASSLAGEVYNEQFF.

The chain is built from TRBV19 and TRBJ2-1; D not resolved. In germline, CDR1 is LNHDA, CDR2 SQIVND (reference sequence). The CDR3 contains 13 residues. With 4 bases removed from V and 8 bases from J, the gap between germline ends came to 12 bases. In DNA form, the CDR3 reads TGTGCCAGTAGTACCAGACGGCTTGATGAGCAGTTCTTC. Protein product: CASSTRRLDEQFF.

V usage is TRBV7-9 and J usage is TRBJ1-2, with a weak D call TRBD1 (6 bases). CDR1 SEHNR and CDR2 FQNEAQ come from the germline V gene (reference sequence). The CDR3 is 15 residues long. Deletions cut 5 bases from V and 7 bases from J, with 20 bases between. CDR3 residues: CASSGLGGSLVGYTF. The CDR3, as DNA: TGTGCCAGCAGCGGCCTAGGGGGATCGCTGGTTGGCTACACCTTC.

The chain couples TRBV13 to TRBJ2-3; D gene unclear. The V and J ends lost 5 bases and 1 base respectively, with 4 bases between them. The CDR3 has 12 residues. The germline V gene has CDR1 PRHDT and CDR2 FYEKMQ (reference sequence). CDR3 amino acids: CASSPGTDTQYF. CDR3 DNA sequence: TGTGCCAGCAGCCCTGGCACAGATACGCAGTATTTT.

V gene TRBV6-6 combines with J gene TRBJ1-2; 11 bases agree with TRBD1. V trimming: 7 bases; J trimming: 7 bases; junction bases outside the gene matches: 8. From germline, CDR1 is MNHNY and CDR2 SVGAGI (reference sequence). This CDR3 is built from 14 residues. The CDR3 protein is CASTLVGTGGGYTF. The CDR3, as DNA: TGTGCCAGCACCTTAGTCGGGACAGGGGGTGGCTACACCTTC.

Only a few counts were recorded for this clone. The chain joins TRBV2 to TRBJ2-1; TRBD2 agrees at 10 bases. Unmatched junction bases numbered 3, after V lost 6 bases and J lost 4 bases. Per the germline V gene, CDR1 is SNHLY and CDR2 is FYNNEI. The CDR3 is 14 amino acids. CDR3 amino acids: CASSELAGYNEQFF. The DNA for the CDR3 is TGTGCCAGCAGCGAACTAGCGGGGTACAATGAGCAGTTCTTC.

The gene calls are TRBV30 and TRBJ1-5; no firm D call. Per germline, CDR1 GTSNPN and CDR2 SVGIG (reference sequence). This CDR3 contains 12 residues. V gave up 4 bases and J gave up 9 bases, with 13 bases separating them. CDR3 sequence reads: CAWNRLGGPQHF. Written as DNA, the CDR3 is TGTGCCTGGAATCGCCTTGGAGGGCCCCAGCATTTT.

This chain joins TRBV11-3 and TRBJ2-3; D is unclear. Germline V lookup: CDR1 SGHNT, CDR2 YENEEA. The V end lost 0 bases, the J end lost 3 bases, and 7 bases lay between the germline ends. The CDR3 is made up of 14 amino acids. CDR3 loop: CASSLDLQTDTQYF. DNA for the CDR3: TGTGCCAGCAGCTTAGATCTCCAGACAGATACGCAGTATTTT. The full variable domain, completed using reference TRBV11-3 and TRBJ2-3, is EAGVVQSPRYKIIEKKQPVAFWCNPISGHNTLYWYLQNLGQGPELLIRYENEEAVDDSQLPKDRFSAERLKGVDSTLKIQPAELGDSAVYLCASSLDLQTDTQYFGPGTRLTVL.

The genes are TRBV6-5 and TRBJ2-3; D unclear. V dropped 8 bases and J dropped 0 bases, with 15 bases sitting between them. The CDR3 consists of 15 residues. Germline loops: CDR1 MNHEY, CDR2 SVGAGI. The DNA of the CDR3 is TGTGCCAGCCGTCCCAGAGTGACTAGCACAGATACGCAGTATTTT. Translating gives CASRPRVTSTDTQYF.

This chain joins TRBV3-1 (or the pseudogene TRBV3-2) and TRBJ1-5, with a tentative D call TRBD1 (6 bases). V was clipped by 2 bases and J by 3 bases, with 11 bases between them. This CDR3 spans 15 amino acids. Germline CDR1 reads LGHDT; CDR2 reads YNNKEL (reference sequence). CDR3 sequence reads: CASSQLGGPNQPQHF. The DNA for the CDR3 is TGTGCCAGCAGCCAACTTGGGGGGCCCAATCAGCCCCAGCATTTT.

This clone was seen a handful of times. This chain connects TRBV29-1 to TRBJ1-6; no definite D call. With 4 bases removed from V and 8 bases from J, the gap between germline ends came to 6 bases. The CDR3 is 11 residues long. Germline CDR1 SQVTM, CDR2 ANQGSEA. Written as DNA, the CDR3 is TGCAGCGTTGGGGCGGATTCACCCCTCCACTTT. This encodes CSVGADSPLHF.

This sequence joins TRBV2 and TRBJ1-3; D is perhaps TRBD1 (6 bases). Trimming took 6 bases from V and 0 from J, leaving 12 bases between them. Germline CDR1 is SNHLY and CDR2 is FYNNEI. The CDR3 is 15 amino acids. The CDR3 coding sequence is TGTGCCAGCAGGCAGGGGACCCTCTCTGGAAACACCATATATTTT. It yields the protein CASRQGTLSGNTIYF.

The chain couples TRBV5-4 to TRBJ2-3, with D unclear. There are 11 residues in the CDR3. The V gene lost 3 bases and the J gene lost 3 bases, with 2 bases spanning the gap. The germline V gene encodes CDR1 SGHNT and CDR2 YYREEE (reference sequence). CDR3: CASSSTDTQYF. The CDR3, as DNA: TGTGCCAGCAGCTCGACAGATACGCAGTATTTT.

This chain joins TRBV7-2 and TRBJ2-1; TRBD1 aligns across 10 bases. Trimming cost V 2 bases and J 8 bases; bases outside gene matches: 6. This CDR3 region has 15 residues. Germline loops: CDR1 SGHTA, CDR2 FQGNSA. The CDR3 region has the DNA TGTGCCAGCAGCTTAAAGGGACAGGGGAGTCATGAGCAGTTCTTC. Amino acids: CASSLKGQGSHEQFF.

The chain has TRBV6-5 and TRBJ1-1; perhaps TRBD1 as D (5 bases). Trimming removed 7 bases from V and 5 bases from J, with 14 bases in between. This CDR3 has 13 residues. The germline V gene encodes CDR1 MNHEY and CDR2 SVGAGI. The CDR3 DNA reads TGTGCCAGCAAGGGCCAGGGTTTTACTGAAGCTTTCTTT. This translates into CASKGQGFTEAFF.